The rows below give T cell receptor beta chains drawn from one sample of a study of cytomegalovirus exposure and HLA in healthy donors. This table comes from immunoSEQ multiplex PCR, and its TCRdb copy is limited to in-frame clones, with some not included. The sample records 130,000 to 150,000 clones, around three quarters being singletons. What was sequenced was PBMCs. All receptors derive from a middle-aged man in good health and CMV-seropositive. The CDR3 runs from the conserved cysteine through the conserved F or W.

v_gene	j_gene	CDR3aa
TRBV13	TRBJ2-3	CASSDGLASTDTQYF
TRBV5-1	TRBJ1-5	CASSLGQAGGNQPQHF
TRBV2	TRBJ2-1	CASLRGSSYNEQFF
TRBV7-9	TRBJ1-2	CASSRHLNFGYTF
TRBV5-1	TRBJ2-1	CASSPLAGGPDEQFF
TRBV29-1	TRBJ2-7	CSVGESYEQYF
TRBV9	TRBJ2-2	CASSATSGANTGELFF
TRBV29-1	TRBJ2-1	CSVSSGQSLTEQFF
TRBV19	TRBJ2-1	CASSAAGTSGSNEQFF
TRBV25-1	TRBJ1-5	CASSDPRISNQPQHF
TRBV5-4	TRBJ1-4	CASSLNRQGYEKLFF
TRBV11-2	TRBJ2-5	CASSLNRGNQETQYF
TRBV11-1	TRBJ1-2	CASSFGGQNYGYTF
TRBV18	TRBJ2-7	CASSPSRSEQYF
TRBV5-1	TRBJ2-7	CASSFDGGRAISEQYF
TRBV28	TRBJ2-3	CASTPGRTDTQYF
TRBV27	TRBJ1-2	CASSLRQENYGYTF
TRBV27	TRBJ2-7	CASSLFSSVRGPYEQYF
TRBV6-5	TRBJ1-3	CASNGRGRNTIYF
TRBV25-1	TRBJ2-5	CASSDGAQETQYF
TRBV6-5	TRBJ1-1	CASSRQDLDGAFF
TRBV7-8	TRBJ2-1	CASSLERTSGRGNNEQFF
TRBV18	TRBJ2-7	CASSSVGQGPLEQYF
TRBV4-2	TRBJ2-7	CASSNRLAEQYF
TRBV5-4	TRBJ2-7	CASSLREMGVYEQYF
TRBV11-2	TRBJ1-1	CASSLGQPTEAFF
TRBV6-1	TRBJ2-7	CASSSVVWHEQYF
TRBV6-6	TRBJ1-6	CASSLQGAGTPLHF
TRBV7-2	TRBJ1-5	CASSLAGAGTNQPQHF
TRBV7-2	TRBJ2-7	CASSPEGLYEQYF
TRBV6-5	TRBJ1-2	CASRPTTGGYYGYTF
TRBV2	TRBJ1-5	CASTGDGVKQPQHF